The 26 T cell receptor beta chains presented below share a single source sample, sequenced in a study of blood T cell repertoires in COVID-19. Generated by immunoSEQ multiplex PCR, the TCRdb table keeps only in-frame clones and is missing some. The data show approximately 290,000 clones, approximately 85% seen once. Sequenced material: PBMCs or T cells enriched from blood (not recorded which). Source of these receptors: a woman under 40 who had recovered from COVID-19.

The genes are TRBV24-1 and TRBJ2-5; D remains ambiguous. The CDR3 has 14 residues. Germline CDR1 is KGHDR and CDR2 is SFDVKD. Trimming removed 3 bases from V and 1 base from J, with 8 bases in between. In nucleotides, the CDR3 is TGTGCCACCAGTGATCAAACAGTCCAAGAGACCCAGTACTTC. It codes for CATSDQTVQETQYF.

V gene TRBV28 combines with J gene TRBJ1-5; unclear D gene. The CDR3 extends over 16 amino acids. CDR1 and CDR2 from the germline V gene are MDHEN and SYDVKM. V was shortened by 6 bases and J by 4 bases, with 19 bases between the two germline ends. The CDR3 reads CASRGFRTGKNQPQHF. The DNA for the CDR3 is TGTGCCAGCAGAGGTTTCCGAACGGGGAAAAATCAGCCCCAGCATTTT.

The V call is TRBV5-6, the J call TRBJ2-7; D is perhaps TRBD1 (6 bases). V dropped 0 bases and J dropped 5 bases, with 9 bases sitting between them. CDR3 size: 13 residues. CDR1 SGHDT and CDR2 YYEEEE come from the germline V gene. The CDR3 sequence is CASSLAQGDEQYF. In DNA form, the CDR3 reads TGTGCCAGCAGCTTGGCACAGGGTGACGAGCAGTACTTC.

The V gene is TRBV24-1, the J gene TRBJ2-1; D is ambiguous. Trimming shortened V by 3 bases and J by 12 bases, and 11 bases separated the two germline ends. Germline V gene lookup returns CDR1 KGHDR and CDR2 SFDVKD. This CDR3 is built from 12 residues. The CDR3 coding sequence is TGTGCCACCAGTGATCACCATTTCGGGCAGTTCTTC. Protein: CATSDHHFGQFF.

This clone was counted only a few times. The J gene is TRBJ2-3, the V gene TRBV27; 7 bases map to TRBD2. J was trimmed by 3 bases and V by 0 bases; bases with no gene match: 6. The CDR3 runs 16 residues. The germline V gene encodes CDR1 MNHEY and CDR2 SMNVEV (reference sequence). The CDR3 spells CASSLSAWGGTDTQYF. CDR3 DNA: TGTGCCAGCAGTTTATCGGCCTGGGGAGGGACAGATACGCAGTATTTT.

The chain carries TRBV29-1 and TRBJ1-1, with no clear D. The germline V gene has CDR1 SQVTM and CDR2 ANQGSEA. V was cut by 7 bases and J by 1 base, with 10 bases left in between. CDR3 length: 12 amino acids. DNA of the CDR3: TGCAGCGGAAAGGACTGGAACACTGAAGCTTTCTTT. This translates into CSGKDWNTEAFF.

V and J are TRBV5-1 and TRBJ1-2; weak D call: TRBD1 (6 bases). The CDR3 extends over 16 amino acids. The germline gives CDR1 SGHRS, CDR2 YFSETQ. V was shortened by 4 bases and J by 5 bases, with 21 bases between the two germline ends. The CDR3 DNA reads TGCGCCAGCAGCCGCTGGACAGTTCTTTCTAGGTATGGCTACACCTTC. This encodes CASSRWTVLSRYGYTF.

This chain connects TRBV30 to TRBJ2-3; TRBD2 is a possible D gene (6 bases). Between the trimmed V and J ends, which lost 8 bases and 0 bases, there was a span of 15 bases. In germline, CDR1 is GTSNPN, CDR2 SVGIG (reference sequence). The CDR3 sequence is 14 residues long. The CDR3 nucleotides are TGTGCCCTATTAGCGGCCCCTAGCACAGATACGCAGTATTTT. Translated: CALLAAPSTDTQYF.

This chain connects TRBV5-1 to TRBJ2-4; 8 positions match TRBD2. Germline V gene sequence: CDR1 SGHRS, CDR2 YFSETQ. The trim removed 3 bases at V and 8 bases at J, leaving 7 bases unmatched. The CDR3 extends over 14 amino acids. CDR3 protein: CASSSSGSQDIQYF. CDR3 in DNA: TGCGCCAGCAGCTCAAGCGGGAGTCAGGACATTCAGTACTTC.

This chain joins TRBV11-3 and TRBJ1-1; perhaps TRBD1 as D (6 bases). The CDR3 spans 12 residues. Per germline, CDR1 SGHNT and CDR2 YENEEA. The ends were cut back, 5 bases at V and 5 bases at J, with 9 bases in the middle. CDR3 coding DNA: TGTGCCAGCAGCCTTGGACAGACTGAAGCTTTCTTT. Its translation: CASSLGQTEAFF. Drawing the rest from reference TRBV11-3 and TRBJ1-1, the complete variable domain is EAGVVQSPRYKIIEKKQPVAFWCNPISGHNTLYWYLQNLGQGPELLIRYENEEAVDDSQLPKDRFSAERLKGVDSTLKIQPAELGDSAVYLCASSLGQTEAFFGQGTRLTVV.

The CDR3 DNA follows: TGTGCCAGCAGTGAGAAGGGGGGACTAGCGGGATTGGATGAGCAGTTCTTC. This gives the protein CASSEKGGLAGLDEQFF. V is TRBV25-1 and J is TRBJ2-1; 13 bases are a match to TRBD2. The ends lost 3 bases at V and 8 bases at J; junction bases unmatched: 10. Germline V gene data show CDR1 as MGHDK and CDR2 as SYGVNS. There are 17 residues in the CDR3.

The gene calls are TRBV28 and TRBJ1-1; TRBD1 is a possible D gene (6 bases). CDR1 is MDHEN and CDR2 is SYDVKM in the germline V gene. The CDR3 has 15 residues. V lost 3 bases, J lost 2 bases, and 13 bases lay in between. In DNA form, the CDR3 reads TGTGCCAGCAGTTTGCTAACAGGGTTTAACACTGAAGCTTTCTTT. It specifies CASSLLTGFNTEAFF.

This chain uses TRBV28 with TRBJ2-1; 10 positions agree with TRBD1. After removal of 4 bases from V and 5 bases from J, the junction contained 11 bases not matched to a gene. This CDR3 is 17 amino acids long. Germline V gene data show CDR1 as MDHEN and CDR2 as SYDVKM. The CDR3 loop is CASSYTYRDRGHNEQFF. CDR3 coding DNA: TGTGCCAGCAGTTATACCTACCGGGACAGGGGCCACAATGAGCAGTTCTTC.

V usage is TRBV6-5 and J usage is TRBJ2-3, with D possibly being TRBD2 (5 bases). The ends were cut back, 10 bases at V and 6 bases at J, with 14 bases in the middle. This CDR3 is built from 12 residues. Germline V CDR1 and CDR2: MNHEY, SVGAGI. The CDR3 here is CATTPAVDTQYF. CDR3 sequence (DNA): TGTGCCACCACCCCAGCGGTTGATACGCAGTATTTT.

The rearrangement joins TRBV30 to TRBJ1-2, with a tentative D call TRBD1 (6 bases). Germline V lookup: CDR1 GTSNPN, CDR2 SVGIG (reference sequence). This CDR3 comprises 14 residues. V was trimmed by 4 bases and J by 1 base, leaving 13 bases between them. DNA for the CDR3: TGTGCCTGGAATCGCAGGGGTGGTAACTATGGCTACACCTTC. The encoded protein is CAWNRRGGNYGYTF.

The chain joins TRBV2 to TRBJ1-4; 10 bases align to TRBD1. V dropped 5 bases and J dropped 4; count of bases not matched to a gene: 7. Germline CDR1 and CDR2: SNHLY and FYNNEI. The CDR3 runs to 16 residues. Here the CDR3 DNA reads TGTGCCAGCAGTAAGGACAGGGGGAGAGGTAATGAAAAACTGTTTTTT. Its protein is CASSKDRGRGNEKLFF.

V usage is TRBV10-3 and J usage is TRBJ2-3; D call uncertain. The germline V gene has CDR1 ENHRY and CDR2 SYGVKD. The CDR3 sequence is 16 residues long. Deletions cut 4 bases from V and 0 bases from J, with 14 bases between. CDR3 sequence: CAISGLAVSSTDTQYF. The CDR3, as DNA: TGTGCCATCAGTGGCCTGGCCGTTTCTAGCACAGATACGCAGTATTTT.

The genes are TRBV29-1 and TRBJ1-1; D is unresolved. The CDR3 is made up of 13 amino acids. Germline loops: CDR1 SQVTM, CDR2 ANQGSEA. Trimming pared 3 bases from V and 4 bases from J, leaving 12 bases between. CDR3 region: CSVDGRYLTEAFF. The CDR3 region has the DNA TGCAGCGTTGATGGCAGGTATCTCACTGAAGCTTTCTTT.

In nucleotides, the CDR3 is TGTGCCAGCAGTGATATATCAGGGGGACTCTATGGCTACACCTTC. Translating gives CASSDISGGLYGYTF. This chain joins TRBV2 and TRBJ1-2; 7 nucleotides agree with TRBD1. Germline loops: CDR1 SNHLY, CDR2 FYNNEI. Losses at the gene ends were 3 bases for V and 4 bases for J; bases not matched to a gene: 8. CDR3 length equals 15 residues. Full variable domain (missing parts from reference TRBV2 and TRBJ1-2): EPEVTQTPSHQVTQMGQEVILRCVPISNHLYFYWYRQILGQKVEFLVSFYNNEISEKSEIFDDQFSVERPDGSNFTLKIRSTKLEDSAMYFCASSDISGGLYGYTFGSGTRLTVV.

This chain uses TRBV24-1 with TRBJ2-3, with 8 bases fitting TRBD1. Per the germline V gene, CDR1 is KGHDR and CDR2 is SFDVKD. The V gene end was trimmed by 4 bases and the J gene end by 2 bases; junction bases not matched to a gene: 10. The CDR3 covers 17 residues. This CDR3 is CATSEPLGQADTDTQYF. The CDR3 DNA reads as TGTGCCACCAGTGAGCCCTTGGGACAGGCAGACACAGATACGCAGTATTTT.

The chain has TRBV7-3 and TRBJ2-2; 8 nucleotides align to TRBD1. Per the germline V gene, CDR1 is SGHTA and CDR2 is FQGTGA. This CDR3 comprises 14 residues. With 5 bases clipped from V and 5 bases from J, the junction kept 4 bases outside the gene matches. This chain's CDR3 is CASSGQGATGELFF. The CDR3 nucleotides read TGTGCCAGCAGCGGGCAGGGGGCTACCGGGGAGCTGTTTTTT.

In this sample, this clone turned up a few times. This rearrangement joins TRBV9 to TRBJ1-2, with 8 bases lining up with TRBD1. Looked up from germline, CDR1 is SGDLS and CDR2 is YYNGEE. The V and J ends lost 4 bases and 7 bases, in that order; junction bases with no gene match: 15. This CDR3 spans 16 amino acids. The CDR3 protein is CASSHRDRRELGGYTF. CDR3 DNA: TGTGCCAGCAGCCACCGGGACAGGCGAGAACTAGGTGGCTACACCTTC.

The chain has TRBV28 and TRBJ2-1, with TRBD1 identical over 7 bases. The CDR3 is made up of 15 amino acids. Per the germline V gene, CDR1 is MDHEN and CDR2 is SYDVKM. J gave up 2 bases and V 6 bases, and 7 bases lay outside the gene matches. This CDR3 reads CASRPTGVPYNEQFF. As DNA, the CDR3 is TGTGCCAGCAGGCCCACAGGGGTACCCTACAATGAGCAGTTCTTC.

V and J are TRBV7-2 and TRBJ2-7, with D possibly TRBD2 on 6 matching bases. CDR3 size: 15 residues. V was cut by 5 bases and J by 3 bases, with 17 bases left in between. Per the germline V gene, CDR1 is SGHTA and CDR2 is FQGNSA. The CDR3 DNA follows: TGTGCCAGCAGCCCTTCCGGGACTTTGAGCTACGAGCAGTACTTC. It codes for CASSPSGTLSYEQYF.

The CDR3 reads CATLTGGISNQPQHF. CDR3 DNA: TGTGCCACACTCACAGGGGGCATAAGCAATCAGCCCCAGCATTTT. This chain uses TRBV28 with TRBJ1-5, with 9 bases identical to TRBD1. CDR3 length: 15 residues. CDR1 is MDHEN, CDR2 SYDVKM, per germline. V gave up 10 bases and J gave up 1 base; unmatched junction bases: 8.

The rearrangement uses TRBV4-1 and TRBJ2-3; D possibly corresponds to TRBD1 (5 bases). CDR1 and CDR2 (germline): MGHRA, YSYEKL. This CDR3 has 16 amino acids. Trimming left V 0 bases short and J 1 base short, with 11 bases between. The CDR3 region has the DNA TGCGCCAGCAGCCAAGAAAAGCAGGGCGGCACAGATACGCAGTATTTT. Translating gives CASSQEKQGGTDTQYF.